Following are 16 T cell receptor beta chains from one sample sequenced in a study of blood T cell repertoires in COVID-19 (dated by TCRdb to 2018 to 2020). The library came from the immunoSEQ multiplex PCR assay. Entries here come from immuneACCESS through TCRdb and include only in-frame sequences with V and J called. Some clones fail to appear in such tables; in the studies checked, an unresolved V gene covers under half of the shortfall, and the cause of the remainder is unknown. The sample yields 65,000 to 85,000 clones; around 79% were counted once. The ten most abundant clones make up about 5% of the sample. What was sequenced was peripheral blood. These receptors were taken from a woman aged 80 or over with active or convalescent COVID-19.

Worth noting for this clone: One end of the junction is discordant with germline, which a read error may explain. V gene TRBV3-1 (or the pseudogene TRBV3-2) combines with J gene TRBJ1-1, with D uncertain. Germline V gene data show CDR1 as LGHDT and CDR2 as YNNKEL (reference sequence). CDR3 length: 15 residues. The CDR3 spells CASSQAVRLNIEAFF. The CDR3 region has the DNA TGTGCCAGCAGCCAAGCAGTACGTCTGAACATTGAAGCTTTCTTT.

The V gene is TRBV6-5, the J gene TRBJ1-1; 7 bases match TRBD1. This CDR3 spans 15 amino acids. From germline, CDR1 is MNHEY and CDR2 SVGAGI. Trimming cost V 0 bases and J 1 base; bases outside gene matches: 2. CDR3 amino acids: CASSYSAGGNTEAFF. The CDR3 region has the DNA TGTGCCAGCAGTTACTCCGCAGGGGGGAACACTGAAGCTTTCTTT.

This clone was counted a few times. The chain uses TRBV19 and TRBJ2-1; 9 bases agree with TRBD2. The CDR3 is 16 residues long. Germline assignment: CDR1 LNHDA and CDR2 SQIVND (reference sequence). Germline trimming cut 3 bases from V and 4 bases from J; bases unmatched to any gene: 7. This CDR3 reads CASSIQASGTYNEQFF. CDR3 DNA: TGTGCCAGTAGTATTCAGGCTAGCGGGACGTACAATGAGCAGTTCTTC.

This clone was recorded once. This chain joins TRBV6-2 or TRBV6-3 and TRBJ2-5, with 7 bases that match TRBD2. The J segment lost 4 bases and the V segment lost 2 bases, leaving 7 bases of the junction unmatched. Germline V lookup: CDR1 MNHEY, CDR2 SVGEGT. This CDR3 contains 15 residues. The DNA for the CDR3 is TGTGCCAGCAGTTACCCCCCGCGCGGGGGAGAGACCCAGTACTTC. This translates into CASSYPPRGGETQYF.

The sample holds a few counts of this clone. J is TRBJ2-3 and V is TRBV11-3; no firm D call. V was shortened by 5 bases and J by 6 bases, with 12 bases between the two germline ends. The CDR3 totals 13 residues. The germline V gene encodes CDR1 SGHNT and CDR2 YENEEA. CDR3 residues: CASSGPSGDTQYF. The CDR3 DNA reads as TGTGCCAGCAGCGGGCCAAGTGGGGATACGCAGTATTTT.

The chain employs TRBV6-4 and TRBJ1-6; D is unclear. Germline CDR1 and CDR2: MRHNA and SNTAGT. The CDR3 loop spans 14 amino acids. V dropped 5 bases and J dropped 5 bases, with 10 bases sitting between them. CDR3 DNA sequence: TGTGCCAGCAGTCGAGAAATCGATAATTCACCCCTCCACTTT. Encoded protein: CASSREIDNSPLHF.

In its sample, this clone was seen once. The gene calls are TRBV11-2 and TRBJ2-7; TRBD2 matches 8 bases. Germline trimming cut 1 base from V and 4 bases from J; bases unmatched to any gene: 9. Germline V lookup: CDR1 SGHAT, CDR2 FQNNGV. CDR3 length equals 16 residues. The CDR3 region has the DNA TGTGCCAGCAGCTTAGGCTCCTGGGGACTAGTTTACGAGCAGTACTTC. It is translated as CASSLGSWGLVYEQYF.

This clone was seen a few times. CDR3 in amino acids: CAIRWDSQETQYF. The CDR3 DNA reads TGTGCCATCAGATGGGACTCCCAAGAGACCCAGTACTTC. V is TRBV10-3 and J is TRBJ2-5, with a weak D call TRBD2 (6 bases). Trimming left V 6 bases short and J 1 base short, with 9 bases between. CDR1 ENHRY and CDR2 SYGVKD come from the germline V gene. This CDR3 has 13 residues.

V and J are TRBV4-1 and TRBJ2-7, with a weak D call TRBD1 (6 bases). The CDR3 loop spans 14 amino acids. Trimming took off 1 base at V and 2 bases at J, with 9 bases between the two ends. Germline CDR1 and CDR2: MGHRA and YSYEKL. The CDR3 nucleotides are TGCGCCAGCAGCCAAGTAGCAGGGGCCTACGAGCAGTACTTC. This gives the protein CASSQVAGAYEQYF.

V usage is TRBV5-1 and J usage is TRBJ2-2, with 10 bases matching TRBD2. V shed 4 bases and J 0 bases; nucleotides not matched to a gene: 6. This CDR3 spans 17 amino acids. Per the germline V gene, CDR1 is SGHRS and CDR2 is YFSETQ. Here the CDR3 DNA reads TGCGCCAGCAGCCTGAGACTAGCGGGTTCGAACACCGGGGAGCTGTTTTTT. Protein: CASSLRLAGSNTGELFF.

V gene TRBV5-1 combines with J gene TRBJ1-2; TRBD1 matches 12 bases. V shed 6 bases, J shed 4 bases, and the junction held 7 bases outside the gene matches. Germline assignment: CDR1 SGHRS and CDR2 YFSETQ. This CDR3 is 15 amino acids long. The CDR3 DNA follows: TGCGCCAGCAACCCGGGACAGGGGGCGTCCTATGGCTACACCTTC. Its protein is CASNPGQGASYGYTF.

The CDR3 spells CASRQLAGVIYEQFF. For the CDR3, the DNA is TGTGCCAGCAGGCAACTAGCGGGAGTAATTTATGAGCAGTTCTTC. V and J are TRBV7-6 and TRBJ2-1; 11 bases agree with TRBD2. The V gene's germline CDR1 is SGHVS and CDR2 FNYEAQ. CDR3 length: 15 residues. Trimming at V came to 6 bases and at J to 8 bases, leaving 9 bases not matched to a gene.

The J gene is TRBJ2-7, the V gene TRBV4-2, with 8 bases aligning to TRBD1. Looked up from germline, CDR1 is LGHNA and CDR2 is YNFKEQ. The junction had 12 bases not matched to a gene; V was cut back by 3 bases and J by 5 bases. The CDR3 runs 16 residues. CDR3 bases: TGTGCCAGCAGCCAGGACGGACAGGGAATTTCCAACGAGCAGTACTTC. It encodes CASSQDGQGISNEQYF.

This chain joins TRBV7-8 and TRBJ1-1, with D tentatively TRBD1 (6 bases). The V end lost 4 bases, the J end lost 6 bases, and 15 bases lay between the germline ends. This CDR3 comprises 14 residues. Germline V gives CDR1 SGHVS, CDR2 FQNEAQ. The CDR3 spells CASSSYREQAEAFF. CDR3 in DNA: TGTGCCAGCAGCTCTTACAGGGAGCAGGCTGAAGCTTTCTTT.

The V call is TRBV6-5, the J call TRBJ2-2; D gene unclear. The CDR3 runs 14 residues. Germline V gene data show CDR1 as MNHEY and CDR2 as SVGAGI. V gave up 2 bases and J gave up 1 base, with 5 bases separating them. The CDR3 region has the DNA TGTGCCAGCAGTTACAATCTGAACACCGGGGAGCTGTTTTTT. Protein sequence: CASSYNLNTGELFF.

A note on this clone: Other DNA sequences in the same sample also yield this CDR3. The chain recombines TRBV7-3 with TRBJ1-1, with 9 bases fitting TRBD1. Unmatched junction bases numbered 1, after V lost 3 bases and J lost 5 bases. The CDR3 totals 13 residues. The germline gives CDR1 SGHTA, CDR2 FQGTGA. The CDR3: CASSLTGGTEAFF. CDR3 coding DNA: TGTGCCAGCAGCTTGACAGGGGGAACTGAAGCTTTCTTT.